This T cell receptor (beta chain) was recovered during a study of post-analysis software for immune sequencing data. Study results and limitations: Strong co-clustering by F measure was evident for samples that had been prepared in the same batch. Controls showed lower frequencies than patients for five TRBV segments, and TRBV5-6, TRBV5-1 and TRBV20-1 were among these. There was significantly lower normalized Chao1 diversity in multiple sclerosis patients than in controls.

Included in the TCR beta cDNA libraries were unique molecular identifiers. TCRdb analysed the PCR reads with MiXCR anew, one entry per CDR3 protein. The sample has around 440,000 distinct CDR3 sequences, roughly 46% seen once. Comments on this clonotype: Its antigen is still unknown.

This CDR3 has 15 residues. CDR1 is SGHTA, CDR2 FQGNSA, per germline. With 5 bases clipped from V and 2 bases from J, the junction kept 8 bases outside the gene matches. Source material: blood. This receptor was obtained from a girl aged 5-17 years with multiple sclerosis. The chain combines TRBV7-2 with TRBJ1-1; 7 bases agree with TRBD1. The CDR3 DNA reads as TGTGCCAGCAGCCTATGGGACAGAACCAACACTGAAGCTTTCTTT. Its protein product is CASSLWDRTNTEAFF.